This TCR beta chain was documented in a study of shared clonotypes between healthy human individuals (dated by TCRdb to between 2020 and 2021). Regarding the complete study: A few men and a couple of women, aged 18 to 49 years, made up the cohort. Different laboratories and diverse techniques were used to prepare libraries and sequence TCR repertoires, to increase sequencing depth and limit assay-specific biases. For each donor, three plates each were used for CD4 naive and CD4 memory, two plates were used for CD8 naive, and one plate was used for CD8 memory. Blood TCR repertoires of a handful of healthy adults were deeply sequenced to estimate repertoire size and the extent of clonotype sharing between individuals. Per donor, leukapheresis produced somewhere between about 0.9 and 9.5 billion PBMCs. Broader findings and caveats from the paper: Compared with non-shared clonotypes, the clonotypes found in all four sorted-subset donors had higher generation probabilities. The small number of donors limited the genetic and exposure-history diversity represented. Based on pairwise subsampling, the degree of clonotype sharing among donors was expected to be affected by sequencing depth. Larger estimated clonotype richness was generally found for naive subsets than for memory subsets. Even with the large sequencing depth, rarefaction of the sorted-subset datasets indicated that sequencing was incomplete. Only blood was sampled, and tissue TCR repertoires likely differ from those in blood. Sharing across several donors was observed for approximately 4.6% of naive CD4, over 3% of naive CD8, 2% to 2.5% of memory CD4, and about 0.38% of memory CD8 clonotypes.

Comments on this clone: There is no known antigen for this receptor. Base-call qualities are not available, and no considerably larger clone is one nucleotide away.

Healthy HIV-negative adults with no recently reported acute infections or vaccinations were included as donors. Every donor was a Caucasian adult residing in Nashville, Tennessee, USA. Magnetic negative selection was used to enrich CD4+ T cells, after which naive cells were positively selected on CD45RA and the negative fraction became the memory subset. After blood collection by leukapheresis, PBMCs were isolated using Ficoll-Histopaque density gradient centrifugation and then cryopreserved in the vapor phase of liquid nitrogen. Analytical flow cytometry was used to check the purity and quantity of each magnetically sorted T cell population. Genomic DNA was isolated from every sorted fraction and measured by UV absorbance on a Nanodrop 2000c. Including the terminal cysteine and phenylalanine, the CDR3 comprises 15 residues. The kept DNA is CDR3 alone, 45 bases in frame from the first base. CDR1 and CDR2 are read off the germline V gene as MDHEN and SYDVKM. The germline V end is reduced by 5 bases and the J end by 7 bases; junction bases left unmatched: 13.

Using the deep immunoSEQ assay, TCR CDR3 regions were amplified from genomic DNA by multiplex PCR. Genomic DNA extracted from each cell subset was distributed evenly over all wells of several immunoSEQ 96-well plates, and each plate served as one replicate. For sorted subsets, each replicate PCR was loaded with roughly 200 ng genomic DNA, equivalent to about 30,000 T cell genomes. The purified libraries were quantified using a Qubit 3.0 fluorometer, sized with a Bioanalyzer 2100, and then quantified again using the KAPA Library Quantification kit. Each immunoSEQ 96-well plate was sequenced on its own single-read 150-cycle Illumina NextSeq 550 flow cell. Processing in the source paper ran as follows. Because only junctional sequences without quality scores were contained in the immunoSEQ output, filtering matching that applied to full-length reads could not be performed. Sequences were annotated with PyIR, a Python wrapper for IgBLAST v1.9, using IMGT germline references to assign V/J genes and CDR3. Any read was removed if the V/J assignment was weak (E-value above 1e-6), the CDR3 was missing, or the read contained stop codons, out-of-frame junctions, or ambiguous translated residues. A V3J clonotype was defined by an identical inferred V gene, J gene, and CDR3 amino acid sequence. The percentage overlap between two repertoires was calculated by dividing the number of shared unique clonotypes by the size of the smaller repertoire. Richness of each repertoire was evaluated using RTK rarefaction, the Chao1 estimator, and Recon v2.1 estimates of unobserved clonotypes. Generation probabilities for all TCRbeta clonotypes obtained by the gDNA method from a handful of donors were computed using OLGA. The clones in this table, taken by TCRdb from immuneACCESS, are in-frame only. Not every clone is retained; where verified, under half of the shortfall comes from an unresolved V gene, and the cause of the rest is unknown. V, J and clone size reflect that table, while D and trimming were determined from the DNA. The sample table lists roughly 500,000 clones, roughly 95% of them with a count of one. The biggest ten clones account for under 0.065% of the sample.

The receptor was isolated from a woman aged 25 to 45 in good health. Sequencing input: naive CD4+ T cells sorted from blood. The sample's cell subset or site label, in plain terms: CD45RA+ positively selected. This chain joins TRBV28 to TRBJ1-2, and TRBD1 aligns with 7 junction nucleotides. DNA sequence: TGTGCCAGCAGTCCGAATAGACAGGGCGCGGGTGGCTACACCTTC. It codes for CASSPNRQGAGGYTF.